This TCR beta chain was obtained from a study of blood T cell repertoires in COVID-19. Data came from immunoSEQ multiplex PCR; TCRdb stores just in-frame clones and leaves some out. The sample lists 170,000 or so clones, over 80% occurring once. The CDR3 contains 16 residues. V was pared by 5 bases and J by 2 bases, with 6 bases of the junction left unmatched. Germline V gene lookup returns CDR1 SGHVS and CDR2 FNYEAQ. The sequencing sample was made of peripheral blood. This chain uses TRBV7-6 with TRBJ1-2; 12 nucleotides line up with TRBD1. This receptor was identified in a woman aged 60-70 years with acute or convalescent COVID-19. For the CDR3, the DNA is TGTGCCAGCAGCCAAGGGACAGGGGGCCCAAACTATGGCTACACCTTC. Translating it yields CASSQGTGGPNYGYTF.